This paragraph covers one T cell receptor beta chain sequence. The antigen is unknown. PCR involved 60 Vbeta and 13 Jbeta primers. TCRdb keeps only in-frame clones here, not all; method: immunoSEQ multiplex PCR. The table lists roughly 100,000 clones, about three quarters of them singletons. This sample stems from a study of cytomegalovirus exposure and HLA in healthy donors. Study-wide findings and caveats: Researchers had no immune exposure information except CMV serostatus available. Specificity for CMV antigens was confirmed in vitro for a few of the CMV-associated chains. Some highly shared sequence variants likely arose as a pipeline artifact.

The CDR3 spans 15 residues. With V trimmed by 3 bases and J by 3 bases, 1 base remained unmatched. CDR1 and CDR2 from the germline V gene are SEHNR and FQNEAQ (reference sequence). The chain uses TRBV7-9 and TRBJ2-2; TRBD2 aligns across 10 bases. This receptor was taken from a man aged 40-55 years in good health and CMV-seronegative. Sequencing was performed on PBMCs. CDR3 amino acids: CASSFTSGDTGELFF. The DNA for the CDR3 is TGTGCCAGCAGCTTCACTAGCGGGGACACCGGGGAGCTGTTTTTT.